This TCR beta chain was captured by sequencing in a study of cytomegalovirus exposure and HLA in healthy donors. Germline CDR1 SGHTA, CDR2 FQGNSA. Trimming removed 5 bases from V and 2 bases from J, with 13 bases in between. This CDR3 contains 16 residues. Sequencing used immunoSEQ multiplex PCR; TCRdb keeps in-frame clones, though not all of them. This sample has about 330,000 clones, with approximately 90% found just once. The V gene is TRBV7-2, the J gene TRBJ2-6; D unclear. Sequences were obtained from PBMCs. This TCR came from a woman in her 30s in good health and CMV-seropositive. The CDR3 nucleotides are TGTGCCAGCAGCCCATACACGGTAGCTGGGGCCAACGTCCTGACTTTC. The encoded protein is CASSPYTVAGANVLTF.